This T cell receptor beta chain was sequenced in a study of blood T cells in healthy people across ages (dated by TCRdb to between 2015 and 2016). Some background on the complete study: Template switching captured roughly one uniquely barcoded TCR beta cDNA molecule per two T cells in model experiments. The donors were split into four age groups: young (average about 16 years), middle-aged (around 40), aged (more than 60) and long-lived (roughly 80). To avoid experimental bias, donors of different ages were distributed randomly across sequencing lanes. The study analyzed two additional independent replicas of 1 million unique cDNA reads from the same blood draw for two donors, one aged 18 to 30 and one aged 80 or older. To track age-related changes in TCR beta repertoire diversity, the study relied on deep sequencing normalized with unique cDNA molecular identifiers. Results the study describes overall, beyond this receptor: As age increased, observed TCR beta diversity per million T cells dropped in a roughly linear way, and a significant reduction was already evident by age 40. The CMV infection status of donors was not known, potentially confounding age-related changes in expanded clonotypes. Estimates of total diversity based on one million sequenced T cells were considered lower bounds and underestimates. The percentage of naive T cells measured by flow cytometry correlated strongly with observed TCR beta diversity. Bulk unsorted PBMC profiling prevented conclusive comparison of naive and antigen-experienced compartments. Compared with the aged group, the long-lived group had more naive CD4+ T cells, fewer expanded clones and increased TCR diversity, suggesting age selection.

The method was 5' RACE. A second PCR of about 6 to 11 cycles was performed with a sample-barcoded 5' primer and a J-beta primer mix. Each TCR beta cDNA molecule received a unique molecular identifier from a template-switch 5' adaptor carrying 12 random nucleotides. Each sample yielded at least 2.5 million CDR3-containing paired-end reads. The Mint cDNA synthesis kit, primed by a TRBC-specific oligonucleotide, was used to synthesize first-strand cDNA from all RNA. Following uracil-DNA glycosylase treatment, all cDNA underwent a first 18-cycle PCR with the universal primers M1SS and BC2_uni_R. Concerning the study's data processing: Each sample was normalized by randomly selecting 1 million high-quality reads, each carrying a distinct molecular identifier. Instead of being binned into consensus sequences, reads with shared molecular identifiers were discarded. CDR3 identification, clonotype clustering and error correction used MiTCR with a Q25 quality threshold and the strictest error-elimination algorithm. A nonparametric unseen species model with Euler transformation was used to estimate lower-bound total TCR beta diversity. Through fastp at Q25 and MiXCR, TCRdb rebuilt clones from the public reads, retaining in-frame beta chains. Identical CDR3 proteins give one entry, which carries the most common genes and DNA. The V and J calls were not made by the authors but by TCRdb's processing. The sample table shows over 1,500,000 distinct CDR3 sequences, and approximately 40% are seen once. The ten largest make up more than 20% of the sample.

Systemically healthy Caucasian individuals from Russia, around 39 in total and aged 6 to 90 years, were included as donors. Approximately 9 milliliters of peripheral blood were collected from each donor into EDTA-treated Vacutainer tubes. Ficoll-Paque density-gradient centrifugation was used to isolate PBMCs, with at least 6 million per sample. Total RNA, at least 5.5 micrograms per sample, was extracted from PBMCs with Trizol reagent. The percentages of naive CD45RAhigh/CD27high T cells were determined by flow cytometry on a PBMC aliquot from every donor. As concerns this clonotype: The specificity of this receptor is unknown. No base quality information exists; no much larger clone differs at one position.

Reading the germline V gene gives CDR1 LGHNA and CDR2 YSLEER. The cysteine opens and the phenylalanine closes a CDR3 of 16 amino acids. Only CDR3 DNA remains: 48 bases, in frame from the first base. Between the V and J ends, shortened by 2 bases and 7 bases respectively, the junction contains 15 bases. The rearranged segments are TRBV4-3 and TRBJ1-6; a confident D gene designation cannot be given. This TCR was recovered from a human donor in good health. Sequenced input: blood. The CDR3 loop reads CASSQNVGLENSPLHF. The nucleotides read TGCGCCAGCAGCCAAAACGTGGGTTTAGAAAATTCACCCCTCCACTTT.